This T cell receptor (beta chain) originates from a study of shared clonotypes between healthy human individuals. A word on this clone: As yet, its antigen is unknown. A single base separates this from a much larger clone, so it may be a read error. Other DNA sequences in the same sample also yield this CDR3.

Study outcomes and limitations: Genetic and exposure-history diversity was limited by the small donor number. Expectations were that clonotype sharing among donors would be affected by sequencing depth.

CD8 cells regarded as naive lacked CD45RO, were positively chosen for CCR7, and omitted terminally differentiated effector memory CD45RA+ cells. CDR3 size: 11 residues. CDR1 is SEHNR and CDR2 is FQNEAQ in the germline V gene (reference sequence). Trimming shortened V by 6 bases and J by 1 base, and 4 bases separated the two germline ends. The assay was immunoSEQ multiplex PCR, and TCRdb's table has in-frame clones only and misses some. The sample has 650,000 to 800,000 clones, about 91% seen once. Sequencing used naive CD8+ T cells sorted from blood. The chain uses TRBV7-9 and TRBJ2-7; D unclear. The origin of this receptor is a young man in good health. DNA of the CDR3: TGTGCCAGCAGTTTGTCCTACGAGCAGTACTTC. The encoded protein is CASSLSYEQYF. Using reference TRBV7-9 and TRBJ2-7 for the parts outside the CDR3, the full variable domain is DTGVSQNPRHKITKRGQNVTFRCDPISEHNRLYWYRQTLGQGPEFLTYFQNEAQLEKSRLLSDRFSAERPKGSFSTLEIQRTEQGDSAMYLCASSLSYEQYFGPGTRLTVT.